This TCR beta chain was sequenced in a study of OX40 agonist ivuxolimab in advanced cancers. TCRdb's table, derived via immunoSEQ multiplex PCR, lists solely in-frame clones and lacks some. The table lists tens of thousands of clones, over 70% of them singletons. Germline V lookup: CDR1 MNHNS, CDR2 SASEGT. V gave up 5 bases and J gave up 5 bases; unmatched junction bases: 4. The CDR3 runs 13 residues. The V gene is TRBV6-1, the J gene TRBJ2-5, with TRBD1 matching 8 bases. This clonotype originated in an adult with an advanced solid tumor such as melanoma, head and neck, liver or kidney cancer. The sample was CD4+ or CD8+ T cells sorted from blood, taken in a trial of the OX40 agonist ivuxolimab. The CDR3 region has the DNA TGTGCCAGCAGTCTACAGGGGGATGAGACCCAGTACTTC. Amino acids: CASSLQGDETQYF.